This note documents a single T cell receptor beta chain sequence. This sample was taken from a study of control samples from healthy donors and cancer patients. Sequencing used immunoSEQ multiplex PCR; TCRdb keeps in-frame clones, though not all of them. The sample yields around 120,000 clones, approximately 89% seen once. This CDR3 comprises 15 residues. CDR1 and CDR2 from the germline V gene are SEHNR and FQNEAQ (reference sequence). The J segment lost 5 bases and the V segment lost 2 bases, leaving 8 bases of the junction unmatched. The TCR originated in a man in his 60s in good health. The sequencing input was blood. The J gene is TRBJ2-7, the V gene TRBV7-9; 8 nucleotides line up with TRBD1. CDR3 sequence reads: CASSLRQGARDEQYF. The CDR3 DNA reads TGTGCCAGCAGCTTAAGGCAGGGGGCAAGGGACGAGCAGTACTTC.